The T cell receptor beta chain described here comes from a study of T cell responses to AZD1222 COVID-19 vaccine. Findings and caveats of the study: Nearly half of the spike-specific TCRs reportedly recognize variant regions that carry no mutations.

This table comes from immunoSEQ multiplex PCR, and its TCRdb copy is limited to in-frame clones, with some not included. The repertoire holds approximately 98,000 clones, with about 86% as singletons. Trimming took off 6 bases at V and 0 bases at J, with 16 bases between the two ends. CDR1 is SGHRS, CDR2 YFSETQ, per germline. This CDR3 comprises 16 residues. Of note for this clone: Its antigen is as yet unknown.

This sequence was found in an adult in good health. This chain uses TRBV5-1 with TRBJ1-3, with unresolved D. Sequenced material: peripheral blood, taken on day 0 of AZD1222 vaccination. The CDR3 DNA reads as TGCGCCAGCACCGATAGAGCCCGATCCTCTGGAAACACCATATATTTT. Encoded protein: CASTDRARSSGNTIYF.